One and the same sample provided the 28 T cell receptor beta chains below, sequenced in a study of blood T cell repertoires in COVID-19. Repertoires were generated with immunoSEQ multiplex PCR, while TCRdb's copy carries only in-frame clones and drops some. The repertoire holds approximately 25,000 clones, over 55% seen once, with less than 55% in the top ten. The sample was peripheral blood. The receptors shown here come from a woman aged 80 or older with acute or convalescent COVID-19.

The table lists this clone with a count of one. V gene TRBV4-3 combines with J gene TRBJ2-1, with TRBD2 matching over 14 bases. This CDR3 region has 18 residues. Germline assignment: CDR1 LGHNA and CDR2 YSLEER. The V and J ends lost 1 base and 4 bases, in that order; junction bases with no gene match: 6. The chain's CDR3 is CASSQGGTSGSWYNEQFF. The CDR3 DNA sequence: TGCGCCAGCAGCCAAGGGGGGACTAGCGGGAGTTGGTACAATGAGCAGTTCTTC.

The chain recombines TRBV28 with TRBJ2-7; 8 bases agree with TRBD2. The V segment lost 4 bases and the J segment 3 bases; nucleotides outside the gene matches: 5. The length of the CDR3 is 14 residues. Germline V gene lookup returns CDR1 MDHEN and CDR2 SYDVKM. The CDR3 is CASSSPSGFYEQYF. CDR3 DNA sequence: TGTGCCAGCAGTTCACCTAGCGGGTTCTACGAGCAGTACTTC.

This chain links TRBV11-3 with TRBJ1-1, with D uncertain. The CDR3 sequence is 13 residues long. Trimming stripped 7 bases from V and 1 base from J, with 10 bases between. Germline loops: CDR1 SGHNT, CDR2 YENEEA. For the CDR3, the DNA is TGTGCCAGCACCCTTGGCAGGAACACTGAAGCTTTCTTT. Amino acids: CASTLGRNTEAFF.

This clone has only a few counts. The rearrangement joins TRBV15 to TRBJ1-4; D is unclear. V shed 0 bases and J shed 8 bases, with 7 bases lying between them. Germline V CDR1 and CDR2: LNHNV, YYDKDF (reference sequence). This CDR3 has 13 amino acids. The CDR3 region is CATSREREEKLFF. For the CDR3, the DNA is TGTGCCACCAGCAGAGAGAGGGAAGAAAAACTGTTTTTT.

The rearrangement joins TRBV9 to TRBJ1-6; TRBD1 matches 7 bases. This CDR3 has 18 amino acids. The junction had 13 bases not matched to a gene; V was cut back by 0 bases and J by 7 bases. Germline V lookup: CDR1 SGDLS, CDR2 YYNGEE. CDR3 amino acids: CASSVDPDSTGRNSPLHF. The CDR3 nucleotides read TGTGCCAGCAGCGTAGACCCTGACTCGACAGGGCGGAATTCACCCCTCCACTTT. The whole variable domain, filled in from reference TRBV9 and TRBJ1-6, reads DSGVTQTPKHLITATGQRVTLRCSPRSGDLSVYWYQQSLDQGLQFLIQYYNGEERAKGNILERFSAQQFPDLHSELNLSSLELGDSALYFCASSVDPDSTGRNSPLHFGNGTRLTVT.

The CDR3, as DNA: TGCGCCAGCGCCAAAGAGGATCCGAACACCGGGGAGCTGTTTTTT. It is translated as CASAKEDPNTGELFF. V and J are TRBV5-1 and TRBJ2-2, with D unclear. The CDR3 runs 15 residues. Germline lookup yields CDR1 SGHRS and CDR2 YFSETQ. Trimming removed 7 bases from V and 0 bases from J, with 13 bases in between. Full variable domain (outside the CDR3, taken from reference TRBV5-1 and TRBJ2-2): KAGVTQTPRYLIKTRGQQVTLSCSPISGHRSVSWYQQTPGQGLQFLFEYFSETQRNKGNFPGRFSGRQFSNSRSEMNVSTLELGDSALYLCASAKEDPNTGELFFGEGSRLTVL.

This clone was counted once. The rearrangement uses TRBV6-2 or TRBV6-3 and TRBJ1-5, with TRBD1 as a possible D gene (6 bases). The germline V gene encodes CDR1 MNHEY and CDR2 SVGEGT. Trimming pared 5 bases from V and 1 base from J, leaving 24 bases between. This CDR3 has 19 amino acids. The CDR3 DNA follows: TGTGCCAGCAGTGGTTCTCTTGGGCAGGGGCTTGGGAGCAATCAGCCCCAGCATTTT. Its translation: CASSGSLGQGLGSNQPQHF.

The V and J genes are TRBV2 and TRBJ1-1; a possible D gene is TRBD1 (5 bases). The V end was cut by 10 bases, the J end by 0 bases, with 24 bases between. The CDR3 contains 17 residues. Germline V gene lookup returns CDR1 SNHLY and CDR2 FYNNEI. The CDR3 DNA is TGTGCCATCCGGGTAGCGGACAATTTTTCCATGAACACTGAAGCTTTCTTT. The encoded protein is CAIRVADNFSMNTEAFF. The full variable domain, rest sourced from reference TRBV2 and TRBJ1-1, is EPEVTQTPSHQVTQMGQEVILRCVPISNHLYFYWYRQILGQKVEFLVSFYNNEISEKSEIFDDQFSVERPDGSNFTLKIRSTKLEDSAMYFCAIRVADNFSMNTEAFFGQGTRLTVV.

The DNA for the CDR3 is TGTGCCAGCAGTGATCCCTTACTAGCATACGAGCAGTACTTC. Protein sequence: CASSDPLLAYEQYF. The chain uses TRBV2 and TRBJ2-7; a possible D gene is TRBD2 (6 bases). The CDR3 spans 14 residues. Germline lookup yields CDR1 SNHLY and CDR2 FYNNEI. V was trimmed by 3 bases and J by 4 bases, leaving 13 bases between them.

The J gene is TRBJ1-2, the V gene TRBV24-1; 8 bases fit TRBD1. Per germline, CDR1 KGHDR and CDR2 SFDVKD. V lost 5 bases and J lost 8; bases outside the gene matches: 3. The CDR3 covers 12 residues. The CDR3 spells CATSGTGYGYTF. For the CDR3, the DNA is TGTGCCACCAGTGGGACAGGGTACGGCTACACCTTC.

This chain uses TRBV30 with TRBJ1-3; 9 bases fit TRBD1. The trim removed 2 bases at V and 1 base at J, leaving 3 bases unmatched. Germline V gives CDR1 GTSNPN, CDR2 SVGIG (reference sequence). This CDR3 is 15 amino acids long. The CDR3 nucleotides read TGTGCCTGGAGTAGGGACAGGGAGTCTGGAAACACCATATATTTT. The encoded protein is CAWSRDRESGNTIYF.

Here the CDR3 reads CASSPSKGQGILDTQYF. Written as DNA, the CDR3 is TGTGCCAGCAGCCCCTCTAAAGGACAGGGGATTCTAGATACGCAGTATTTT. The chain uses TRBV9 and TRBJ2-3, with 9 nucleotides matching TRBD1. The germline V gene has CDR1 SGDLS and CDR2 YYNGEE. Germline trimming cut 4 bases from V and 5 bases from J; bases unmatched to any gene: 14. The CDR3 contains 17 residues.

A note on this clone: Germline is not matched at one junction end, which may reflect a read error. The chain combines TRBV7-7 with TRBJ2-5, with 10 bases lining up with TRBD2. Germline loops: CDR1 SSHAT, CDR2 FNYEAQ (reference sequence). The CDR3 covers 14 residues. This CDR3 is CASSVSGGQETQYF. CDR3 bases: TGTGCTAGCAGCGTTAGCGGGGGGCAAGAGACCCAGTACTTC.

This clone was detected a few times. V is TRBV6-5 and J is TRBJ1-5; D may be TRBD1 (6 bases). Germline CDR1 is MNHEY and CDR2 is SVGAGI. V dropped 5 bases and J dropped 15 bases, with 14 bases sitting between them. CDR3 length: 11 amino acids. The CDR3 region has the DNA TGTGCCAGCAGTAATACAGGGTGGCGGCATTTT. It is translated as CASSNTGWRHF.

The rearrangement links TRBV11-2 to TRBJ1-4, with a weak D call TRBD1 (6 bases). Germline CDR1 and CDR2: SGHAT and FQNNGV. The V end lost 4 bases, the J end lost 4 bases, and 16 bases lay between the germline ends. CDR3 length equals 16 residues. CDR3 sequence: CASSSTPGGRNEKLFF. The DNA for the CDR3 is TGTGCCAGCAGCTCTACCCCTGGGGGCCGTAATGAAAAACTGTTTTTT.

The CDR3 loop reads CASSAQGQGTEAFF. CDR3 bases: TGTGCCAGCAGCGCCCAAGGACAGGGCACTGAAGCTTTCTTT. This rearrangement joins TRBV7-8 to TRBJ1-1; TRBD1 agrees at 8 bases. The CDR3 totals 14 residues. V shed 5 bases, J shed 4 bases, and the junction held 6 bases outside the gene matches. In germline, CDR1 is SGHVS, CDR2 FQNEAQ.

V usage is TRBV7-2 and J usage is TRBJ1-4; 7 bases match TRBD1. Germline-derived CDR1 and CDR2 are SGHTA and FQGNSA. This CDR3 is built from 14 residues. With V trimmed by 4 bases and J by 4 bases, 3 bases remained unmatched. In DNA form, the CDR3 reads TGTGCCAGCAGCTCGGGACAGAATAATGAAAAACTGTTTTTT. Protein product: CASSSGQNNEKLFF.

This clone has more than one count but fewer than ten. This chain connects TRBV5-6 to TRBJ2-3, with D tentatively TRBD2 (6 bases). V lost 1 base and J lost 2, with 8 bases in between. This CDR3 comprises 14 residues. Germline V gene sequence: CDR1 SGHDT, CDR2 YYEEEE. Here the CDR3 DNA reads TGTGCCAGCAGCTTGATGCGGGACACAGATACGCAGTATTTT. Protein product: CASSLMRDTDTQYF.

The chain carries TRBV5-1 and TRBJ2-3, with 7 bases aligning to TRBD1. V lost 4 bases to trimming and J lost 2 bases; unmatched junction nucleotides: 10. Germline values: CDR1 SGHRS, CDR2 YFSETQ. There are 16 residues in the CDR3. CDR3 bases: TGCGCCAGCAGCCCTCGAGTCAGGGGGTACACAGATACGCAGTATTTT. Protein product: CASSPRVRGYTDTQYF.

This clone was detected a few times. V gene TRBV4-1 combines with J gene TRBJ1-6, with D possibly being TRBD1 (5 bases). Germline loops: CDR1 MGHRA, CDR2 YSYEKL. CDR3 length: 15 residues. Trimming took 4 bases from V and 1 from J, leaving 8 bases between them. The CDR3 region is CASSLRGSYNSPLHF. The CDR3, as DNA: TGCGCCAGCAGCCTGCGGGGGTCCTATAATTCACCCCTCCACTTT.

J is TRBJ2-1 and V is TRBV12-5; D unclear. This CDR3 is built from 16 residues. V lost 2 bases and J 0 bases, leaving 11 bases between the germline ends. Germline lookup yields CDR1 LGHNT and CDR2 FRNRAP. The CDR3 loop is CASGLLLSPSYNEQFF. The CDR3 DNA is TGTGCTAGTGGTTTGCTTCTGTCCCCCTCCTACAATGAGCAGTTCTTC.

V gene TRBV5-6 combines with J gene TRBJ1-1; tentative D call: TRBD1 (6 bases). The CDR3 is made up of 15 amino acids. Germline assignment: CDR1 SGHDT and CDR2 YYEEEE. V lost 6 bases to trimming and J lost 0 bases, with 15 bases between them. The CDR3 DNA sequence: TGTGCCAGCATCAGGGGCCACCTAATGAACACTGAAGCTTTCTTT. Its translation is CASIRGHLMNTEAFF. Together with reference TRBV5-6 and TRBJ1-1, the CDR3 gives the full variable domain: DAGVTQSPTHLIKTRGQQVTLRCSPKSGHDTVSWYQQALGQGPQFIFQYYEEEERQRGNFPDRFSGHQFPNYSSELNVNALLLGDSALYLCASIRGHLMNTEAFFGQGTRLTVV.

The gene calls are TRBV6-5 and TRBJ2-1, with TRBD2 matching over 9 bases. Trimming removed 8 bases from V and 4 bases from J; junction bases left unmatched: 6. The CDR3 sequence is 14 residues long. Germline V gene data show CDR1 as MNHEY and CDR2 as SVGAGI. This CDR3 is CASALAGRYNEQFF. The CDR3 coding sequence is TGTGCCAGCGCCCTAGCGGGAAGATACAATGAGCAGTTCTTC.

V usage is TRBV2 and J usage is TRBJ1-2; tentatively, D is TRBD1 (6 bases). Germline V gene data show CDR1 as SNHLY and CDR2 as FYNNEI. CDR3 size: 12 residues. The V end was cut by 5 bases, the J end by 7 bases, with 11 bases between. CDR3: CASSLQGSGYTF. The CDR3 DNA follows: TGTGCCAGCAGTTTGCAGGGGAGTGGCTACACCTTC.

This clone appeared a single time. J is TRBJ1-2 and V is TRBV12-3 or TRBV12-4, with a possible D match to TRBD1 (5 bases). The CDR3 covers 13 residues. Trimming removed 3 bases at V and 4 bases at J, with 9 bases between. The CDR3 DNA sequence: TGTGCCAGCAGTTTCGGACACGGCTATGGCTACACCTTC. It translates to CASSFGHGYGYTF.

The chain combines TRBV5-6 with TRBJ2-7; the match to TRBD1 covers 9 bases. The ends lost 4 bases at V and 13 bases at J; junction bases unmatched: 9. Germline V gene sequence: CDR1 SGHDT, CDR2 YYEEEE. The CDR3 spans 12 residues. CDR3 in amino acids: CASSEGRDREYF. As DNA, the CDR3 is TGTGCCAGCAGCGAAGGCCGGGACAGGGAATACTTC.

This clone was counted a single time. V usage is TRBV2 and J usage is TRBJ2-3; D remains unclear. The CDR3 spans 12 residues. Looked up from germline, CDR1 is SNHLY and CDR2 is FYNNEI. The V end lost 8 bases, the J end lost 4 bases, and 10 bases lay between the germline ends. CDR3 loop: CASAKLPDTQYF. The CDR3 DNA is TGTGCCAGCGCAAAACTGCCAGATACGCAGTATTTT. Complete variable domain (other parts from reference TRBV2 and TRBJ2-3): EPEVTQTPSHQVTQMGQEVILRCVPISNHLYFYWYRQILGQKVEFLVSFYNNEISEKSEIFDDQFSVERPDGSNFTLKIRSTKLEDSAMYFCASAKLPDTQYFGPGTRLTVL.

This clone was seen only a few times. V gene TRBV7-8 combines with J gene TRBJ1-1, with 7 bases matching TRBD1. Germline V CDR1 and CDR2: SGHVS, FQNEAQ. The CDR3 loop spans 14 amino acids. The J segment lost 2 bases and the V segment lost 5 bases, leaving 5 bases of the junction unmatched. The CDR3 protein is CASSPGQINTEAFF. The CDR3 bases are TGTGCCAGCAGCCCGGGACAGATAAACACTGAAGCTTTCTTT.